The rows below give T cell receptor beta chains drawn from one sample of a study of cytomegalovirus exposure and HLA in healthy donors. Sequencing was performed with immunoSEQ multiplex PCR; in TCRdb, only in-frame clones are kept and a portion is missing. The data show under 200,000 clones, with 60% to 85% seen just once and around 2.1% held by the top ten. The sequenced sample consisted of PBMCs. The receptor set was obtained from a man in his forties or fifties in good health and CMV-seropositive. CDR3s include the opening cysteine and the closing phenylalanine or tryptophan. D genes are given only for firm matches. Only some rows state a clone size, as once, few, many or a class for expanded clones.

cdr3_nt | cdr3_aa | j_call | d_call | cdr3_length | v_call | clone_size
TGTGCCAGCAGCTTTAGCGTGGATACGCAGTATTTT | CASSFSVDTQYF | TRBJ2-3 | . | 12 | TRBV7-2 | .
TGTGCCAGCAGTTACCACTCGCGGGGGGGATCAGATACGCAGTATTTT | CASSYHSRGGSDTQYF | TRBJ2-3 | TRBD2 | 16 | TRBV6-5 | .
TGTGCCAGCAGCATTCCGGGACAGGGAAAGAATGGCTACACCTTC | CASSIPGQGKNGYTF | TRBJ1-2 | TRBD1 | 15 | TRBV7-9 | .
TGCGCCAGCAATCATATAGTCGGCACCGGGGAGCTGTTTTTT | CASNHIVGTGELFF | TRBJ2-2 | . | 14 | TRBV4-1 | .
TGTGCCAGCAGCTTGGGGTCGGGGCAGGGGGGTTTTGGCAAAAACATTCAGTACTTC | CASSLGSGQGGFGKNIQYF | TRBJ2-4 | . | 19 | TRBV5-4 | .
TGTGCCAGCAGTGAACCGAACAACAATCAGCCCCAGCATTTT | CASSEPNNNQPQHF | TRBJ1-5 | . | 14 | TRBV2 | .
TGCGCCAGCAGCTGGAGGGGTGACTCCACAGATACGCAGTATTTT | CASSWRGDSTDTQYF | TRBJ2-3 | . | 15 | TRBV5-1 | few
TGTGCCAGCAGCTTAAGTGACAGGCTCACTGAAGCTTTCTTT | CASSLSDRLTEAFF | TRBJ1-1 | . | 14 | TRBV7-9 | .
TGTGCCAGCAGCCAAGAGTTAGCGGGGGGGCGATTAAAAGAGACCCAGTACTTC | CASSQELAGGRLKETQYF | TRBJ2-5 | TRBD2 | 18 | TRBV4-2 | .
TGTGCCAGCCAAGTACAGGGGGCGGGATACGAGCAGTACTTC | CASQVQGAGYEQYF | TRBJ2-7 | TRBD1 | 14 | TRBV28 | .
TGCGCCAGCAGCCCCGGACAGATCTCTGGAAACACCATATATTTT | CASSPGQISGNTIYF | TRBJ1-3 | . | 15 | TRBV5-1 | .
TGTGCCAGCAGCTTCAGCGGGGGGGGCCTAGGTGAGCAGTTCTTC | CASSFSGGGLGEQFF | TRBJ2-1 | TRBD2 | 15 | TRBV5-6 | .
TGCGCCAGTCTACAGCCCTCTGGGGCCAACGTCCTGACTTTC | CASLQPSGANVLTF | TRBJ2-6 | . | 14 | TRBV4-1 | .
TGTGCCAGCAGGGACAGGGGACAAAACATTCAGTACTTC | CASRDRGQNIQYF | TRBJ2-4 | TRBD1 | 13 | TRBV2 | .
TGTGCCAGCAGCACAGACGGCAGCTCTGGAAACACCATATATTTT | CASSTDGSSGNTIYF | TRBJ1-3 | . | 15 | TRBV6-1 | .
TGCGCCAGCAGCCCCCAGCGGGGCCGCACAGATACGCAGTATTTT | CASSPQRGRTDTQYF | TRBJ2-3 | TRBD2 | 15 | TRBV4-1 | few
TGTGCCAGCAGCTTTTCCAGGGACATCCTAGGTACCTACGAGCAGTACTTC | CASSFSRDILGTYEQYF | TRBJ2-7 | . | 17 | TRBV7-2 | .
TGTGCCAGCAGTTGGGGTAACAGGGTTGGAGACACTGAAGCTTTCTTT | CASSWGNRVGDTEAFF | TRBJ1-1 | . | 16 | TRBV27 | few
TGTGCCAGCCTTTCGACAGGGGTGAACACTGAAGCTTTCTTT | CASLSTGVNTEAFF | TRBJ1-1 | TRBD1 | 14 | TRBV6-5 | .
TGTGCCAGCAAACAGACAGGAATTTACGAGCAGTACTTC | CASKQTGIYEQYF | TRBJ2-7 | . | 13 | TRBV2 | .
TGTGCCAGCAGCGGGGGGGGGAATGATAGGGATCAGCCCCAGCATTTT | CASSGGGNDRDQPQHF | TRBJ1-5 | . | 16 | TRBV2 | .
TGTGCCTGGAAGGGGGCGCACACCGGGTTCGAGCAGTACTTC | CAWKGAHTGFEQYF | TRBJ2-7 | TRBD1 | 14 | TRBV30 | .
TGCGCCAGCAGCTTGGCCACAGGGTTCAACTATGGCTACACCTTC | CASSLATGFNYGYTF | TRBJ1-2 | . | 15 | TRBV5-1 | .
TGTGCCAGCAGTGAACGGACAGGGTTTAGCAAGACCCAGTACTTC | CASSERTGFSKTQYF | TRBJ2-5 | TRBD1 | 15 | TRBV25-1 | .
TGTGCCAGCTCGACTAGCGGGGCGACCCTAGAGACCCAGTACTTC | CASSTSGATLETQYF | TRBJ2-5 | TRBD2 | 15 | TRBV7-3 | once
TGTGCCAGCAGCTTACAAGCGGGGGACGTCCACGAGCAGTACTTC | CASSLQAGDVHEQYF | TRBJ2-7 | TRBD2 | 15 | TRBV7-2 | .
TGTGCCAGCAGCCGTACAGGGATGGGTGGCTACACCTTC | CASSRTGMGGYTF | TRBJ1-2 | . | 13 | TRBV6-5 | .
TGTGCCAGCAGTTTAGTTCCGGGCAGGGAAGAGACCCAGTACTTC | CASSLVPGREETQYF | TRBJ2-5 | . | 15 | TRBV27 | once
TGTGCCAGCAGCTTATATACGCGGGGGAGCACAGATACGCAGTATTTT | CASSLYTRGSTDTQYF | TRBJ2-3 | TRBD2 | 16 | TRBV7-3 | .
TGTGCCAGCAGCTTAGGTAGCGGGGGCTCCTACGAGCAGTACTTC | CASSLGSGGSYEQYF | TRBJ2-7 | TRBD2 | 15 | TRBV7-7 | .
TGTGCCAGTAGTATCCCGGGACAGGATAGTGTCTACGAGCAGTACTTC | CASSIPGQDSVYEQYF | TRBJ2-7 | TRBD1 | 16 | TRBV19 | .
TGCAGCGTGGGCCGACAGGGGATGAACACTGAAGCTTTCTTT | CSVGRQGMNTEAFF | TRBJ1-1 | TRBD1 | 14 | TRBV29-1 | .
TGTGCCACCCGACTACAGGGGCAAGAGACCCAGTACTTC | CATRLQGQETQYF | TRBJ2-5 | TRBD1 | 13 | TRBV15 | few
TGTGCCAGCAGCCTGGTGAGCGGGGGGGCGTCAGATACGCAGTATTTT | CASSLVSGGASDTQYF | TRBJ2-3 | TRBD2 | 16 | TRBV7-2 | few
TGTGCCTGGAGTGAGGGGATGAGACGCCCCACAGATACGCAGTATTTT | CAWSEGMRRPTDTQYF | TRBJ2-3 | . | 16 | TRBV30 | .
TGTGCCAGTAGTGTACCATATGCCGGGGATCAGCCCCAGCATTTT | CASSVPYAGDQPQHF | TRBJ1-5 | . | 15 | TRBV19 | .
TGTGCCAGCAGTTCGCTCCGGGGGGGGATCCGGGAGACCCAGTACTTC | CASSSLRGGIRETQYF | TRBJ2-5 | TRBD2 | 16 | TRBV5-6 | .
TGTGCCTGGAGTGTATTTAGCGGGGGGGCCAATTCCCAGTTCTTC | CAWSVFSGGANSQFF | TRBJ2-1 | TRBD2 | 15 | TRBV30 | once
TGTGCCAGCTCGCAGGGGCCTTGGGATGAGCAGTTCTTC | CASSQGPWDEQFF | TRBJ2-1 | . | 13 | TRBV7-3 | .
TGTGCCAGCAGACCGGACGGGAGCTCCTATAATTCACCCCTCCACTTT | CASRPDGSSYNSPLHF | TRBJ1-6 | . | 16 | TRBV5-4 | .
TGTGCCAGCAGCGTAGGTCACAGGCTTATGAACACTGAAGCTTTCTTT | CASSVGHRLMNTEAFF | TRBJ1-1 | . | 16 | TRBV9 | .
TGTGCCAGCAGTGAAAGCGGGGGGGCCGGGGAGACCCAGTACTTC | CASSESGGAGETQYF | TRBJ2-5 | TRBD2 | 15 | TRBV6-4 | .
TGTGCCAGCAGTCCCGGGACTAGCAGGAGAGATACGCAGTATTTT | CASSPGTSRRDTQYF | TRBJ2-3 | TRBD2 | 15 | TRBV27 | .
TGTGCCAGCAGTTTTTACACTAACGAGCAGTACTTC | CASSFYTNEQYF | TRBJ2-7 | . | 12 | TRBV28 | .
TGTGCCAGTAGCTCCTCTAGCGCAGGAGAGACCCAGTACTTC | CASSSSSAGETQYF | TRBJ2-5 | . | 14 | TRBV19 | few